Listed below are T cell receptor beta chains from one sample, sequenced in a study of shared clonotypes between healthy human individuals. Libraries were prepared by immunoSEQ multiplex PCR; TCRdb keeps only in-frame clonotypes and omits some of them. The repertoire holds 1.5 million to 1.9 million clones, with 98% as singletons. Material for sequencing was naive CD4+ T cells sorted from blood. These receptors were collected from a man younger than 40 in good health. The conserved cysteine and the conserved F or W are not part of the CDR3 here.

TRBJ2-7,TRBV6-4,ASSEQGTSSYEQY
TRBJ1-4,TRBV11-2,ASSPVRRVGTTEEKLF
TRBJ2-2,TRBV29-1,SVENRWQGTGELF
TRBJ2-5,TRBV10-3,AIMGQGGGETQY
TRBJ2-1,TRBV28,ASSLAPLGEQF
TRBJ2-7,TRBV5-4,ASSWTGPLGREQY
TRBJ1-5,TRBV6-4,ASSLDSFGPQH
TRBJ1-4,TRBV4-1,ASSQVEGVEKLF
TRBJ1-4,TRBV5-4,ASSQGVNEKLF
TRBJ2-6,TRBV7-9,ASSLATPSGANVLT
TRBJ2-3,TRBV19,ASSITSNTDTQY
TRBJ2-5,TRBV29-1,SVELQETQY
TRBJ1-5,TRBV27,ASSLKGVDQPQH
TRBJ2-1,TRBV5-4,ASSLDWDSSYNEQF
TRBJ1-1,TRBV5-5,ASSGGPENTEAF
TRBJ2-7,TRBV2,ASRYAGASYEQY
TRBJ2-5,TRBV5-1,ASSPTGGQETQY
TRBJ2-5,TRBV25-1,ASRSTLAGETQY
TRBJ2-3,TRBV28,ASSFPGPEADTQY
TRBJ1-4,TRBV19,ASSMRRENEKLF
TRBJ2-7,TRBV6-1,ASSENAGGAEVYEQY
TRBJ2-1,TRBV6-1,ASSETGNEQF
TRBJ2-3,TRBV7-9,ASSLGLAPASTDTQY
TRBJ2-7,TRBV7-8,ASSFSSYEQY
TRBJ2-2,TRBV4-2,ASSHAMGAGVNTGELF
TRBJ2-5,TRBV19,ASSIKETQY
TRBJ2-1,TRBV30,AWSEFWGQGVYEQF
TRBJ2-1,TRBV29-1,SVEPQGLASYNEQF